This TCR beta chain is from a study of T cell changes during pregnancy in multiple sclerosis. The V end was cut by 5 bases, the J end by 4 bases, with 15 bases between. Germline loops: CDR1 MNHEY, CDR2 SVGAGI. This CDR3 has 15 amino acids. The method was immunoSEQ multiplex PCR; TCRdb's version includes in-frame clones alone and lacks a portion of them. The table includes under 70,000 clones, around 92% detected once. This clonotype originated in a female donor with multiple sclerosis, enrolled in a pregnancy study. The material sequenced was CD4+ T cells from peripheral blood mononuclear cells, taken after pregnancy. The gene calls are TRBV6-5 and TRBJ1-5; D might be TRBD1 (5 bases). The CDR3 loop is CASSLDRNQNQPQHF. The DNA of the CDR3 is TGTGCCAGCAGTCTCGACAGAAATCAAAATCAGCCCCAGCATTTT.